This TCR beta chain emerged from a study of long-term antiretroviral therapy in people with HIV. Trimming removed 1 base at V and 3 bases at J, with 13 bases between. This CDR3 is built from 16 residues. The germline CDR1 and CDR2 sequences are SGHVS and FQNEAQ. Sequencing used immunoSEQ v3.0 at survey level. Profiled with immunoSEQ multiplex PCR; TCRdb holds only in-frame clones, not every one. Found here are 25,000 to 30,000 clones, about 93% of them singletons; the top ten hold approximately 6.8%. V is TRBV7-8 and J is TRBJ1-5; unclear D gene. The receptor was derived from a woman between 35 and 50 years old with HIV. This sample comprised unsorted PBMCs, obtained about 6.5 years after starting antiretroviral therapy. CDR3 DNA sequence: TGTGCCAGCAGCTTAGGTCACGGGTTCTACAATCAGCCCCAGCATTTT. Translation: CASSLGHGFYNQPQHF.